This T cell receptor beta chain derives from a study of brain T cells in children with intractable seizures. Note on this clone: The antigen is unknown.

The CDR3 spans 12 residues. CDR1 SNHLY and CDR2 FYNNEI come from the germline V gene. Between the trimmed V and J ends, which lost 7 bases and 4 bases, there was a span of 10 bases. Sequencing was limited to surgery cases with top T cell transcript signatures in brain tissue. The table came from immunoSEQ multiplex PCR; TCRdb's copy has only in-frame clones and leaves some out. The sample comprises approximately 23,000 clones, around 94% of which are singletons, and around 6.6% rests with the top ten. Findings and limits, study-wide: HCMV serostatus was not known, and viral specificity came from CDR3 similarity only. Absence of clones before surgery may stem from lower sequencing depth.

Material: peripheral blood, obtained at surgery. This rearrangement joins TRBV2 to TRBJ1-2; D is uncertain. The sequence was obtained from a boy between 10 and 17 years old with focal cortical dysplasia and intractable seizures. The CDR3 loop is CASIEGLYGYTF. CDR3 sequence (DNA): TGTGCCAGCATCGAGGGCCTCTATGGCTACACCTTC. The variable domain in full, completed from reference TRBV2 and TRBJ1-2, reads EPEVTQTPSHQVTQMGQEVILRCVPISNHLYFYWYRQILGQKVEFLVSFYNNEISEKSEIFDDQFSVERPDGSNFTLKIRSTKLEDSAMYFCASIEGLYGYTFGSGTRLTVV.